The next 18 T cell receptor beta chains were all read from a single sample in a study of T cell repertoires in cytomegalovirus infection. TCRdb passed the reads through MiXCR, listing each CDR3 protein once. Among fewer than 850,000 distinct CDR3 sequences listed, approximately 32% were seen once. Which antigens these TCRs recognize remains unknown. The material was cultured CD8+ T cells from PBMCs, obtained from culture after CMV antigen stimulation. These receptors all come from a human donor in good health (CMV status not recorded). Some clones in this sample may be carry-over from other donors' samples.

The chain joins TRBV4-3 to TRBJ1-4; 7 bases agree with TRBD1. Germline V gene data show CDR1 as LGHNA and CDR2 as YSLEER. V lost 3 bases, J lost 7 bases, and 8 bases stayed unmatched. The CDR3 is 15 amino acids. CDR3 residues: CASSQYRDSGEKLFF. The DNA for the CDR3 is TGCGCCAGCAGCCAGTACCGGGACAGCGGTGAAAAACTGTTTTTT.

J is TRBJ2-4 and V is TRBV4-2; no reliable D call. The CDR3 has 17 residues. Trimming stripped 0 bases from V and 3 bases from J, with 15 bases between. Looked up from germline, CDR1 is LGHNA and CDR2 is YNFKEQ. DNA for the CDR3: TGTGCCAGCAGCCAAGAAGTTCCCAGTGTAGTCAAAAACATTCAGTACTTC. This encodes CASSQEVPSVVKNIQYF.

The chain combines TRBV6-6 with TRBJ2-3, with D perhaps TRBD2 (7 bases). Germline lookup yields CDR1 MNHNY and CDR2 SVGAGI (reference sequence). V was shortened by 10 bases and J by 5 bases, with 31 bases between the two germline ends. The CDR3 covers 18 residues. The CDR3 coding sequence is TGTGCCACCTCACCCCCCCCCGGGGGGCCAAGCTGGGGAGATACGCAGTATTTT. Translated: CATSPPPGGPSWGDTQYF.

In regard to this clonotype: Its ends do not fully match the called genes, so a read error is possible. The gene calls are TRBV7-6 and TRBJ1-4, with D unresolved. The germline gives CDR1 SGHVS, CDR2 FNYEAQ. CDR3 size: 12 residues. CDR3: CVSGGGDEKLFF. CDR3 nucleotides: TGTGTCAGCGGCGGAGGTGACGAAAAACTGTTTTTT.

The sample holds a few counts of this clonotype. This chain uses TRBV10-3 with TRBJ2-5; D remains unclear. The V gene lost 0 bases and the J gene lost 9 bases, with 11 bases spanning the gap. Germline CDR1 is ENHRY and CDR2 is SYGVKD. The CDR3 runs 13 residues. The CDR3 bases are TGTGCCATCAGTGAGTCTGGGCAATCGGCCCAGTACTTC. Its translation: CAISESGQSAQYF.

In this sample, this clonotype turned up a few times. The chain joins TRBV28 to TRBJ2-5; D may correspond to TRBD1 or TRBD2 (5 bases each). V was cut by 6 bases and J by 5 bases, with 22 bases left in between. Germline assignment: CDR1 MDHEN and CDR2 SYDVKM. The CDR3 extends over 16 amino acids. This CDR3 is CASSSPGRTKEETQYF. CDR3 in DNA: TGTGCCAGCAGCTCTCCGGGACGCACCAAAGAGGAGACCCAGTACTTC.

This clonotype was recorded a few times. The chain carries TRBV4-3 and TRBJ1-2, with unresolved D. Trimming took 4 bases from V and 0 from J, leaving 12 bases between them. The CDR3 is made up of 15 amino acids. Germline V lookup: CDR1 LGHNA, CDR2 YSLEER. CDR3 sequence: CASSPFEGANYGYTF. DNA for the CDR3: TGCGCCAGCAGCCCCTTCGAGGGAGCTAACTATGGCTACACCTTC.

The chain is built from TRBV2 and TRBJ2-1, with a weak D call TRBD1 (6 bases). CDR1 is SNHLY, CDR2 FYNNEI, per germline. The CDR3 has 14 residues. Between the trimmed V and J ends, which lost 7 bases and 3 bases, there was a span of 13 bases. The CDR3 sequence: CASKITGSYNEQFF. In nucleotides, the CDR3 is TGTGCCAGCAAAATAACAGGGAGCTACAATGAGCAGTTCTTC. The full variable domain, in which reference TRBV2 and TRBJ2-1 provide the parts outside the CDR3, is EPEVTQTPSHQVTQMGQEVILRCVPISNHLYFYWYRQILGQKVEFLVSFYNNEISEKSEIFDDQFSVERPDGSNFTLKIRSTKLEDSAMYFCASKITGSYNEQFFGPGTRLTVL.

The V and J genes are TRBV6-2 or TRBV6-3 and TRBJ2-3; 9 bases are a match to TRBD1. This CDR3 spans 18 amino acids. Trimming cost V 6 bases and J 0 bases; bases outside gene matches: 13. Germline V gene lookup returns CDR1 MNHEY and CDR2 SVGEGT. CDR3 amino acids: CASSYRLAGQGSTDTQYF. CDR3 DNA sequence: TGTGCCAGCAGCTATCGGTTGGCGGGACAGGGTAGCACAGATACGCAGTATTTT.

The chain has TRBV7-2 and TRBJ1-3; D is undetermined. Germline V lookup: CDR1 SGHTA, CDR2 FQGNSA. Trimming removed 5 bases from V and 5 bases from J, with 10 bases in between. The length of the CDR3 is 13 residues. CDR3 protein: CASSPASRNTIYF. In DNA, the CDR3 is TGTGCCAGCAGCCCAGCGAGTAGAAACACCATATATTTT.

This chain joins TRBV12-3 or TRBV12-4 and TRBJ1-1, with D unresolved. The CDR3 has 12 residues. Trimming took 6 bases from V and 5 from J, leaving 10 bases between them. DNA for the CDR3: TGTGCCAGCAGAAGGCCGACGACTGAAGCTTTCTTT. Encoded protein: CASRRPTTEAFF.

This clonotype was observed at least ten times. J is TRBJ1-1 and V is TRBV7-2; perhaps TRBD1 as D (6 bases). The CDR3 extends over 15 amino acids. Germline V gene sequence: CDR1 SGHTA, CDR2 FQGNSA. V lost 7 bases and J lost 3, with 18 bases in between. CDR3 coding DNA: TGTGCCAGCAACATTGGGGGGGGCGGGGACACTGAAGCTTTCTTT. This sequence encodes CASNIGGGGDTEAFF. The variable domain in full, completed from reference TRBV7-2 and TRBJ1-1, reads GAGVSQSPSNKVTEKGKDVELRCDPISGHTALYWYRQSLGQGLEFLIYFQGNSAPDKSGLPSDRFSAERTGGSVSTLTIQRTQQEDSAVYLCASNIGGGGDTEAFFGQGTRLTVV.

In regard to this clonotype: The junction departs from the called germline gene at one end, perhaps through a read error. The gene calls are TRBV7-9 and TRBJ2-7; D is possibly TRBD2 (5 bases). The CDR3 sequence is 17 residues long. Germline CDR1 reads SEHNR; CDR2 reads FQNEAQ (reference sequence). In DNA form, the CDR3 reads TGTGCCAACAGCTGGAATGGTGGCGGGCTATCCTCCTACGAGCAGTACTTC. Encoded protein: CANSWNGGGLSSYEQYF.

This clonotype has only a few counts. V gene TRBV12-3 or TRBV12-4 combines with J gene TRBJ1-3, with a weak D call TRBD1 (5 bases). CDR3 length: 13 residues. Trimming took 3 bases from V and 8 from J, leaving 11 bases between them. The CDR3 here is CASSFQGEDTIYF. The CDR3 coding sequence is TGTGCCAGCAGTTTTCAAGGGGAGGACACCATATATTTT.

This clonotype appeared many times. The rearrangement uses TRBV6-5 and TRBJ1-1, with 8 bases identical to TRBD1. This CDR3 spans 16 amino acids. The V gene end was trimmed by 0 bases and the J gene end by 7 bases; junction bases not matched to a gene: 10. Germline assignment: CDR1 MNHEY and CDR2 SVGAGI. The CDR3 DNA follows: TGTGCCAGCAGTTACTCGACGGACAGGGAGGGGGGTGAAGCTTTCTTT. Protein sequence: CASSYSTDREGGEAFF.

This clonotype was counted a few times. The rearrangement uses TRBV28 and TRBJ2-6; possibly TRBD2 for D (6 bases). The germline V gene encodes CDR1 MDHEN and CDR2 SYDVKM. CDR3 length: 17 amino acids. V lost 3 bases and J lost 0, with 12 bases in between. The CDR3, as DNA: TGTGCCAGCAGTTTTTGGGAGGAAGGCTCTGGGGCCAACGTCCTGACTTTC. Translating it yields CASSFWEEGSGANVLTF.

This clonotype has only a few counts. CDR3 sequence (DNA): TGTGCCAGCAGCTTAGAACCGTCCGTGGGGGAGACCCAGTACTTC. It codes for CASSLEPSVGETQYF. V gene TRBV7-2 combines with J gene TRBJ2-5; D gene unclear. The germline V gene has CDR1 SGHTA and CDR2 FQGNSA. There are 15 residues in the CDR3. The V gene lost 1 base and the J gene lost 5 bases, with 14 bases spanning the gap.

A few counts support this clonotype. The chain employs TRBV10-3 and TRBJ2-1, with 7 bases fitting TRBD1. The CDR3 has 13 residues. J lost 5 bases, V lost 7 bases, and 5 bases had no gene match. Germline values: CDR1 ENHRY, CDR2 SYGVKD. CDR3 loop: CAITMDRNNEQFF. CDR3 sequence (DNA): TGTGCCATCACCATGGACAGGAACAATGAGCAGTTCTTC.